Below, 12 T cell receptor beta chains from the same sample are listed, as sequenced in a study of blood T cells in healthy people across ages. With a J-beta primer mix and a sample-barcoded 5' primer, a second PCR ran about 7 to 11 cycles. TCRdb re-analysed the 5' RACE reads in MiXCR, keeping a single row per CDR3 protein. In the table there are fewer than 2,000,000 distinct CDR3 sequences, roughly two fifths of which are singletons. Source material: blood. The receptors were gathered from a human donor in good health.

The V gene is TRBV9, the J gene TRBJ2-1; no clear D. Trimming removed 0 bases from V and 6 bases from J, with 22 bases in between. Germline V gene lookup returns CDR1 SGDLS and CDR2 YYNGEE. This CDR3 spans 18 amino acids. This CDR3 reads CASSVGRWSGRTTNEQFF. For the CDR3, the DNA is TGTGCCAGCAGCGTAGGCAGGTGGTCGGGCCGCACGACCAATGAGCAGTTCTTC.

This chain links TRBV4-3 with TRBJ1-2; D might be TRBD1 (5 bases). The CDR3 spans 14 residues. Trimming shortened V by 0 bases and J by 3 bases, and 8 bases separated the two germline ends. The germline V gene has CDR1 LGHNA and CDR2 YSLEER. The CDR3 bases are TGCGCCAGCAGCCAAGATTGGGGCCACTATGGCTACACCTTC. Protein: CASSQDWGHYGYTF.

This clonotype has only a few counts. The chain employs TRBV28 and TRBJ1-1; TRBD1 is a possible D gene (6 bases). Germline CDR1 and CDR2: MDHEN and SYDVKM. The CDR3 loop spans 14 amino acids. The V end lost 4 bases, the J end lost 3 bases, and 12 bases lay between the germline ends. This CDR3 reads CASSYTGTDTEAFF. The CDR3 DNA follows: TGTGCCAGCAGTTATACAGGGACGGACACTGAAGCTTTCTTT.

Comment on this clonotype: Compared with germline, one end of the junction differs, possibly owing to a read error. The rearrangement links TRBV7-2 to TRBJ2-4; perhaps TRBD1 as D (6 bases). The CDR3 is made up of 14 amino acids. Germline V gene data show CDR1 as SGHTA and CDR2 as FQGNSA. CDR3: CPSSFDRAKNIQYF. The CDR3 DNA reads TGTCCCAGCAGCTTTGACAGGGCCAAAAACATTCAGTACTTC. Full variable domain (outside the CDR3, taken from reference TRBV7-2 and TRBJ2-4): GAGVSQSPSNKVTEKGKDVELRCDPISGHTALYWYRQSLGQGLEFLIYFQGNSAPDKSGLPSDRFSAERTGGSVSTLTIQRTQQEDSAVYLCPSSFDRAKNIQYFGAGTRLSVL.

This clonotype has a count of ten or more. This chain uses TRBV18 with TRBJ2-5, with 9 bases lining up with TRBD1. The CDR3 is made up of 15 amino acids. Per germline, CDR1 KGHSH and CDR2 LQKENI. V was pared by 4 bases and J by 2 bases, with 5 bases of the junction left unmatched. CDR3 sequence: CASSQSDRGQETQYF. CDR3 coding DNA: TGTGCCAGCTCACAATCGGACAGGGGACAAGAGACCCAGTACTTC.

The chain is built from TRBV6-6 and TRBJ1-5; tentative D call: TRBD1 (5 bases). V was pared by 8 bases and J by 10 bases, with 15 bases between. From germline, CDR1 is MNHNY and CDR2 SVGAGI (reference sequence). The CDR3 length is 12 residues. The CDR3 bases are TGTGCCAGCGTAACGATGGGGCACCCCCAGCATTTT. It codes for CASVTMGHPQHF.

This clonotype has more than one count but fewer than ten. The chain combines TRBV5-1 with TRBJ1-6, with TRBD1 identical over 11 bases. V was pared by 0 bases and J by 2 bases, with 1 base of the junction left unmatched. Germline values: CDR1 SGHRS, CDR2 YFSETQ. This CDR3 is built from 17 residues. The CDR3 is CASSLGDRGTYNSPLHF. CDR3 in DNA: TGCGCCAGCAGCTTGGGGGACAGGGGGACCTATAATTCACCCCTCCACTTT.

The chain uses TRBV20-1 and TRBJ1-1; perhaps TRBD1 as D (6 bases). From germline, CDR1 is DFQATT and CDR2 SNEGSKA (reference sequence). CDR3 length: 14 amino acids. Trimming took off 1 base at V and 1 base at J, with 10 bases between the two ends. The CDR3 spells CSARVDRENTEAFF. Written as DNA, the CDR3 is TGCAGTGCTAGAGTGGACAGAGAGAACACTGAAGCTTTCTTT.

The J gene is TRBJ1-6, the V gene TRBV7-2; no reliable D call. The germline gives CDR1 SGHTA, CDR2 FQGNSA. This CDR3 has 13 amino acids. V was cut by 1 base and J by 14 bases, with 12 bases left in between. DNA of the CDR3: TGTGCCAGCAGCTTAGAGGGAGCCGGGACCCTCCACTTT. As protein: CASSLEGAGTLHF.

The rearrangement uses TRBV27 and TRBJ2-5, with TRBD2 matching over 11 bases. Looked up from germline, CDR1 is MNHEY and CDR2 is SMNVEV (reference sequence). The CDR3 consists of 14 residues. V lost 6 bases and J lost 6; bases outside the gene matches: 6. CDR3 nucleotides: TGTGCCAGCAGGCAACTAGCGGGGGCCCAGACCCAGTACTTC. Amino acids: CASRQLAGAQTQYF.

Notes on this clonotype: At one end, the junction sequence differs from germline, possibly due to a read error. The chain has TRBV7-2 and TRBJ1-4; the match to TRBD1 covers 10 bases. The CDR3 covers 13 residues. CDR1 and CDR2 (germline): SGHTA, FQGNSA. The DNA of the CDR3 is TGTGCCAGCGGGGACAGGGGTGTTGAAAAACGGTTTTTT. Translating it yields CASGDRGVEKRFF.

This clonotype appeared a few times. The chain has TRBV27 and TRBJ1-1, with a weak D call TRBD1 (5 bases). The CDR3 extends over 16 amino acids. CDR1 MNHEY and CDR2 SMNVEV come from the germline V gene (reference sequence). V dropped 4 bases and J dropped 10 bases, with 25 bases sitting between them. CDR3 region: CASSSTGTGPKSRAFF. The CDR3 coding sequence is TGTGCCAGCAGTTCGACCGGGACGGGGCCTAAAAGCAGAGCTTTCTTT.